Below, 27 T cell receptor beta chains from the same sample are listed, as sequenced in a study of blood T cell repertoires in COVID-19. Sequencing was performed with immunoSEQ multiplex PCR; in TCRdb, only in-frame clones are kept and a portion is missing. This sample has about 250,000 clones, with around 92% found just once. Sequencing was done on a sample of PBMCs or T cells enriched from blood (not recorded which). Receptor source: a woman aged 25-40 years with acute COVID-19.

The V and J genes are TRBV30 and TRBJ1-5; 7 positions agree with TRBD1. The CDR3 extends over 15 amino acids. From germline, CDR1 is GTSNPN and CDR2 SVGIG (reference sequence). V lost 4 bases to trimming and J lost 0 bases; unmatched junction nucleotides: 6. The CDR3 is CAWNRGEVSNQPQHF. DNA of the CDR3: TGTGCCTGGAACAGGGGTGAAGTTAGCAATCAGCCCCAGCATTTT.

The gene calls are TRBV28 and TRBJ1-2; 7 nucleotides align to TRBD1. V lost 8 bases to trimming and J lost 3 bases; unmatched junction nucleotides: 6. This CDR3 region has 13 residues. CDR1 and CDR2 from the germline V gene are MDHEN and SYDVKM. In nucleotides, the CDR3 is TGTGCCAGCGACAGGGACAGACACTATGGCTACACCTTC. This encodes CASDRDRHYGYTF.

The CDR3 reads CASSPIGVATEAFF. In nucleotides, the CDR3 is TGTGCCAGCAGTCCCATCGGGGTGGCCACTGAAGCTTTCTTT. This rearrangement joins TRBV27 to TRBJ1-1; no definite D call. CDR1 and CDR2 (germline): MNHEY, SMNVEV (reference sequence). The CDR3 contains 14 residues. Trimming stripped 5 bases from V and 4 bases from J, with 14 bases between.

The rearrangement uses TRBV4-1 and TRBJ2-7, with D possibly being TRBD1 (5 bases). The CDR3 runs 13 residues. Between the trimmed V and J ends, which lost 3 bases and 3 bases, there was a span of 9 bases. Germline CDR1 MGHRA, CDR2 YSYEKL. CDR3 nucleotide sequence: TGCGCCAGCAGCCATCCAGGGCTCTACGAGCAGTACTTC. The encoded protein is CASSHPGLYEQYF.

The rearrangement links TRBV6-1 to TRBJ1-2; D is undetermined. This CDR3 comprises 15 residues. V lost 0 bases and J 4 bases, leaving 12 bases between the germline ends. CDR1 and CDR2 from the germline V gene are MNHNS and SASEGT. DNA of the CDR3: TGTGCCAGCAGTGAAGCCGGCAGAGCGAGCTATGGCTACACCTTC. Translating gives CASSEAGRASYGYTF.

The CDR3 DNA follows: TGTGCCAGCACCCAAACAGGGATGGGCGAGCAGTACTTC. Translating it yields CASTQTGMGEQYF. The V gene is TRBV6-6, the J gene TRBJ2-7; tentatively, D is TRBD1 (6 bases). The V gene lost 7 bases and the J gene lost 6 bases, with 16 bases spanning the gap. Per germline, CDR1 MNHNY and CDR2 SVGAGI (reference sequence). The CDR3 spans 13 residues.

The chain employs TRBV29-1 and TRBJ1-1; TRBD1 matches at 9 bases. Trimming cost V 5 bases and J 4 bases; bases outside gene matches: 5. From germline, CDR1 is SQVTM and CDR2 ANQGSEA. This CDR3 is 13 amino acids long. This chain's CDR3 is CSVRTGESTEAFF. CDR3 DNA sequence: TGCAGCGTTAGGACAGGGGAAAGCACTGAAGCTTTCTTT.

Regarding this clone: The same CDR3 is also encoded by other DNA sequences in this sample. V and J are TRBV20-1 and TRBJ1-2; D possibly corresponds to TRBD1 (6 bases). Trimming took 6 bases from V and 5 from J, leaving 10 bases between them. The CDR3 loop spans 11 amino acids. From germline, CDR1 is DFQATT and CDR2 SNEGSKA (reference sequence). Written as DNA, the CDR3 is TGCAGTGCCCAGGACAGATATGGCTACACCTTC. Translating gives CSAQDRYGYTF.

The gene calls are TRBV9 and TRBJ2-3; 9 positions match TRBD2. CDR3 length: 16 residues. Trimming removed 3 bases from V and 3 bases from J; junction bases left unmatched: 8. Germline CDR1 is SGDLS and CDR2 is YYNGEE. CDR3 loop: CASSEGTSRYTDTQYF. CDR3 coding DNA: TGTGCCAGCAGCGAGGGGACTAGCAGGTATACAGATACGCAGTATTTT.

The rearrangement links TRBV16 to TRBJ2-5; weak D call: TRBD2 (6 bases). Germline CDR1 reads KGHSY; CDR2 reads FQNENV. The V end was cut by 3 bases, the J end by 3 bases, with 14 bases between. The CDR3 has 15 amino acids. CDR3 protein: CASSQGDWKEETQYF. The CDR3 nucleotides are TGTGCCAGCAGCCAGGGGGACTGGAAGGAAGAGACCCAGTACTTC.

J is TRBJ2-5 and V is TRBV4-2, with TRBD2 as a possible D gene (6 bases). Deletions cut 4 bases from V and 0 bases from J, with 15 bases between. Germline values: CDR1 LGHNA, CDR2 YNFKEQ. The CDR3 consists of 16 residues. The CDR3 loop reads CASSLISGLYQETQYF. The CDR3, as DNA: TGTGCCAGCAGCCTTATTAGCGGATTGTACCAAGAGACCCAGTACTTC.

The chain has TRBV27 and TRBJ2-1; TRBD2 might be the D (5 bases). From germline, CDR1 is MNHEY and CDR2 SMNVEV (reference sequence). The V and J ends lost 7 bases and 11 bases respectively, with 18 bases between them. The CDR3 spans 13 residues. The CDR3 protein is CASNEISGLKQFF. The CDR3 DNA reads TGTGCCAGCAACGAAATCTCAGGACTTAAGCAGTTCTTC.

The chain has TRBV4-2 and TRBJ1-1, with a tentative D call TRBD1 (5 bases). Germline V lookup: CDR1 LGHNA, CDR2 YNFKEQ. The CDR3 has 17 amino acids. With 0 bases removed from V and 0 bases from J, the gap between germline ends came to 14 bases. The CDR3 here is CASSQDRGAILNTEAFF. CDR3 nucleotides: TGTGCCAGCAGCCAAGATCGTGGGGCGATCTTGAACACTGAAGCTTTCTTT.

This chain uses TRBV5-6 with TRBJ1-1; no reliable D call. The CDR3 length is 11 residues. CDR1 is SGHDT, CDR2 YYEEEE, per germline. The V gene lost 4 bases and the J gene lost 4 bases, with 5 bases spanning the gap. The CDR3 sequence is CASSLSTEAFF. In DNA form, the CDR3 reads TGTGCCAGCAGCCTGAGCACTGAAGCTTTCTTT.

This chain uses TRBV7-9 with TRBJ2-7; D possibly corresponds to TRBD1 (5 bases). This CDR3 is 15 amino acids long. The V and J ends lost 5 bases and 1 base respectively, with 15 bases between them. Germline loops: CDR1 SEHNR, CDR2 FQNEAQ (reference sequence). The CDR3 DNA sequence: TGTGCCAGCAGCCCGGGTACAGGTCGTTCCTACGAGCAGTACTTC. As protein: CASSPGTGRSYEQYF.

The chain has TRBV21-1 and TRBJ2-3; TRBD2 is taken as the D call from the table, unchecked against the DNA. TRBV21-1 is a documented pseudogene. The length of the CDR3 is 15 residues. This chain's CDR3 is CASDNGGLAADTQYF. CDR3 bases: TGTGCCAGCGACAACGGGGGGCTGGCTGCAGATACGCAGTATTTT.

V gene TRBV7-9 combines with J gene TRBJ2-5, with 8 bases fitting TRBD2. The CDR3 runs 14 residues. The V segment lost 8 bases and the J segment 5 bases; nucleotides outside the gene matches: 10. Germline V CDR1 and CDR2: SEHNR, FQNEAQ (reference sequence). CDR3 coding DNA: TGTGCCAGCTCCCGGGGAGCGGGGGTTGAGACCCAGTACTTC. Amino acid sequence: CASSRGAGVETQYF.

The chain links TRBV4-3 to TRBJ1-6; 8 bases agree with TRBD1. J gave up 8 bases and V 0 bases, and 3 bases lay outside the gene matches. The CDR3 spans 15 residues. CDR1 is LGHNA, CDR2 YSLEER, per germline. The CDR3 reads CASSQEDRADSPLHF. CDR3 nucleotides: TGCGCCAGCAGCCAAGAGGACAGGGCTGATTCACCCCTCCACTTT.

This chain joins TRBV27 and TRBJ2-1; D might be TRBD2 (6 bases). This CDR3 spans 14 amino acids. CDR1 is MNHEY, CDR2 SMNVEV, per germline (reference sequence). Trimming removed 6 bases from V and 4 bases from J, with 13 bases in between. The CDR3: CASSSGRGYNEQFF. The DNA of the CDR3 is TGTGCCAGCAGCTCGGGGCGGGGATACAATGAGCAGTTCTTC.

The CDR3 DNA reads TGTGCCAGCAGCTCGGGGATTCGGGTTGAAGCTTTCTTT. It codes for CASSSGIRVEAFF. V usage is TRBV13 and J usage is TRBJ1-1; D unclear. The CDR3 covers 13 residues. V shed 4 bases and J shed 7 bases, with 13 bases lying between them. Germline lookup yields CDR1 PRHDT and CDR2 FYEKMQ (reference sequence).

The chain links TRBV6-5 to TRBJ2-7; D perhaps matches TRBD2 (6 bases). Germline assignment: CDR1 MNHEY and CDR2 SVGAGI. This CDR3 comprises 13 residues. V lost 2 bases and J 4 bases, leaving 9 bases between the germline ends. The CDR3 bases are TGTGCCAGCAGTTACGGTCGGGGGTACGAGCAGTACTTC. Protein sequence: CASSYGRGYEQYF.

V gene TRBV15 combines with J gene TRBJ1-2; 9 bases agree with TRBD1. Per germline, CDR1 LNHNV and CDR2 YYDKDF (reference sequence). The V gene end was trimmed by 5 bases and the J gene end by 5 bases; junction bases not matched to a gene: 9. This CDR3 region has 15 residues. CDR3 protein: CATSADRGGGYGYTF. The CDR3 DNA sequence: TGTGCCACCAGCGCGGACAGGGGAGGGGGATATGGCTACACCTTC.

The chain has TRBV7-2 and TRBJ2-1; 12 bases fit TRBD2. The length of the CDR3 is 16 residues. Losses at the gene ends were 0 bases for V and 14 bases for J; bases not matched to a gene: 11. Looked up from germline, CDR1 is SGHTA and CDR2 is FQGNSA. The CDR3 DNA follows: TGTGCCAGCAGCTTAGCCCCTAGCGGGGGGGCCATAATAAAGTTCTTC. This gives the protein CASSLAPSGGAIIKFF.

This chain links TRBV9 with TRBJ2-7, with 9 bases aligning to TRBD1. After removal of 3 bases from V and 4 bases from J, the junction contained 8 bases not matched to a gene. Germline-derived CDR1 and CDR2 are SGDLS and YYNGEE. This CDR3 contains 15 residues. CDR3 in DNA: TGTGCCAGCAGCGCGGGGACAGGGAGGGAATACGAGCAGTACTTC. Its protein is CASSAGTGREYEQYF.

This chain uses TRBV27 with TRBJ2-2, with a possible D match to TRBD2 (5 bases). The CDR3 extends over 16 amino acids. V lost 4 bases and J 0 bases, leaving 12 bases between the germline ends. Germline values: CDR1 MNHEY, CDR2 SMNVEV (reference sequence). CDR3 sequence (DNA): TGTGCCAGCAGTTCCCTCGGGGTTTCGAACACCGGGGAGCTGTTTTTT. Translating it yields CASSSLGVSNTGELFF.

This rearrangement joins TRBV25-1 to TRBJ2-3; D is uncertain. V was trimmed by 7 bases and J by 1 base, leaving 6 bases between them. The CDR3 consists of 12 residues. In germline, CDR1 is MGHDK, CDR2 SYGVNS. CDR3 DNA: TGTGCCAGCATTACGGGCACAGATACGCAGTATTTT. Protein: CASITGTDTQYF.

The genes are TRBV5-1 and TRBJ2-1, with 7 bases lining up with TRBD2. V trimming: 9 bases; J trimming: 10 bases; junction bases outside the gene matches: 7. The germline V gene encodes CDR1 SGHRS and CDR2 YFSETQ. The CDR3 length is 11 residues. The CDR3 here is CATRFGGEQFF. CDR3 coding DNA: TGCGCCACTCGTTTCGGGGGGGAGCAGTTCTTC.